This TCR beta chain was captured by sequencing in a study of T cells in localized non-small cell lung cancer. The CDR3 has 16 amino acids. Germline V gene data show CDR1 as SGHNT and CDR2 as YENEEA. V was shortened by 4 bases and J by 1 base, with 16 bases between the two germline ends. Some clones are missing from TCRdb's copy, which holds only in-frame ones; the method was immunoSEQ multiplex PCR. Among roughly 1,400 clones listed, roughly 34% were seen once. This clone is deemed medium-sized. V is TRBV11-3 and J is TRBJ1-1; D may be TRBD1 (6 bases). This sample comprised lung tumor tissue, obtained before any cancer treatment. The source is a woman aged 35 to 70 with stage I squamous cell lung carcinoma. The CDR3 DNA sequence: TGTGCCAGCAGCTGGGGCCCGACAGGAACGAACACTGAAGCTTTCTTT. Amino acid sequence: CASSWGPTGTNTEAFF.